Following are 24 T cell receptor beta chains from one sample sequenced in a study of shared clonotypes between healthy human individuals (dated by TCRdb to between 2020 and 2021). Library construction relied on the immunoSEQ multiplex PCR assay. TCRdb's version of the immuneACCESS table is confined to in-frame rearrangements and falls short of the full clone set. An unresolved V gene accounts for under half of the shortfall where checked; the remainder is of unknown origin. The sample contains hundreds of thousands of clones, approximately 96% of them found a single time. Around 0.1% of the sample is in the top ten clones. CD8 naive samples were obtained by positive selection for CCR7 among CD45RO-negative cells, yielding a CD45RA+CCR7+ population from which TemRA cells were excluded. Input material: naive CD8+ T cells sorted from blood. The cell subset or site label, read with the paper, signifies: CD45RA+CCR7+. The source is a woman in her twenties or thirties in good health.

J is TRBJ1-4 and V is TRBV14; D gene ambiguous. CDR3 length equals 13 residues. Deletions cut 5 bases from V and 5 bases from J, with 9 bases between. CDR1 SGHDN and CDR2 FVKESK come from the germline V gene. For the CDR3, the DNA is TGTGCCAGCAGCTATGGAGAAAATGAAAAACTGTTTTTT. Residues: CASSYGENEKLFF.

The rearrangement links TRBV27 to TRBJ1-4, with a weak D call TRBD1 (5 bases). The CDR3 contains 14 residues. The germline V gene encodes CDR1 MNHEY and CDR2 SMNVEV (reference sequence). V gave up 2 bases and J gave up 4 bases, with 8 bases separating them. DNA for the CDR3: TGTGCCAGCAGTTTAGGAAGGGGTAATGAAAAACTGTTTTTT. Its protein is CASSLGRGNEKLFF.

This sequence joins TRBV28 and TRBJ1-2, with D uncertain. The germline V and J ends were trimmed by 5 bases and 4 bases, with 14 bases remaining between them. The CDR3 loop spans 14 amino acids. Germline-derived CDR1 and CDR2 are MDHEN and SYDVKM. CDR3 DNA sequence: TGTGCCAGCAGTCCCTTGTGGAGGATCTATGGCTACACCTTC. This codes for CASSPLWRIYGYTF.

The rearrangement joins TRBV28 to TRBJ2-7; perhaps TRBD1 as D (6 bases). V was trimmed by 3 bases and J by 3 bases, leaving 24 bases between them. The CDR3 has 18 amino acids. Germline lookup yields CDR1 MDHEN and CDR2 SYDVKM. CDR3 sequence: CASSFARRDIAQRYEQYF. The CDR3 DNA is TGTGCCAGCAGTTTCGCCCGCCGGGACATTGCACAACGCTACGAGCAGTACTTC.

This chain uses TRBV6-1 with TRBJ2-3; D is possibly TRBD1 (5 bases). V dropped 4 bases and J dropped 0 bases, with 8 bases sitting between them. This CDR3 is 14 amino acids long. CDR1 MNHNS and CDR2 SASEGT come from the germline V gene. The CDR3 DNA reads TGTGCCAGCAGTGCTACAGGCAGCACAGATACGCAGTATTTT. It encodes CASSATGSTDTQYF.

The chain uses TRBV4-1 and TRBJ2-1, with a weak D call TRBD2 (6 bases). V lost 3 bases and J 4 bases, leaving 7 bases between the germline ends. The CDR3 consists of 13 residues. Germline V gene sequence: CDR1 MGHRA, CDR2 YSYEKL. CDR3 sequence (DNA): TGCGCCAGCAGCCAGGGGACTTACAATGAGCAGTTCTTC. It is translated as CASSQGTYNEQFF.

The CDR3 DNA reads TGTGCCAGCGAGACCCAGTACTTC. It encodes CASETQYF. This chain links TRBV21-1 with TRBJ2-5. TRBV21-1 is a pseudogene locus. The length of the CDR3 is 8 residues.

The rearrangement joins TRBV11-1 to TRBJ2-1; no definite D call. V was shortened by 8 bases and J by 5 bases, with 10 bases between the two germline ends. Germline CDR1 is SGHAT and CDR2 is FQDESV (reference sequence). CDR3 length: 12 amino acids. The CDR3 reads CASQLWNNEQFF. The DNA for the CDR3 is TGTGCCAGCCAGCTATGGAACAATGAGCAGTTCTTC. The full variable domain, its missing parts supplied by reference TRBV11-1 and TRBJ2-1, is EAEVAQSPRYKITEKSQAVAFWCDPISGHATLYWYRQILGQGPELLVQFQDESVVDDSQLPKDRFSAERLKGVDSTLKIQPAELGDSAMYLCASQLWNNEQFFGPGTRLTVL.

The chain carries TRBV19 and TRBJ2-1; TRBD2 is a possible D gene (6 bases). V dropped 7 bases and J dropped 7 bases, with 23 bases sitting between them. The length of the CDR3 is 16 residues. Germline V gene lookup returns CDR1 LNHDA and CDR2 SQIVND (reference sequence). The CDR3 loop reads CASTGWAGPTGNEQFF. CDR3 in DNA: TGTGCCAGTACAGGGTGGGCGGGACCTACTGGGAATGAGCAGTTCTTC.

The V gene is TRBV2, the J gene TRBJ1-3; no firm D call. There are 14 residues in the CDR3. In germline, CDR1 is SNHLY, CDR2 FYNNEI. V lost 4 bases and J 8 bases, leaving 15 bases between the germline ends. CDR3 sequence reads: CASSVSPVGDTIYF. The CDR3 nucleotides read TGTGCCAGCAGTGTCTCCCCAGTAGGTGACACCATATATTTT.

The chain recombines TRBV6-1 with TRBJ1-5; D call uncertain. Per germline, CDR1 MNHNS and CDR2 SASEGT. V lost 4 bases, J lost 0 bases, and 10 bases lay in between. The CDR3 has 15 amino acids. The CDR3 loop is CASSGEIRSNQPQHF. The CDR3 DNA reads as TGTGCCAGCAGTGGGGAGATACGTAGCAATCAGCCCCAGCATTTT.

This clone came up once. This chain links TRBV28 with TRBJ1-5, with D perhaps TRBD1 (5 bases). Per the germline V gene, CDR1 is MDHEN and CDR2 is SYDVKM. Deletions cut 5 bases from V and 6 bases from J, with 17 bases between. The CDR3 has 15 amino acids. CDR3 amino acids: CASSPPGGEGQPQHF. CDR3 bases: TGTGCCAGCAGTCCCCCCGGGGGAGAGGGTCAGCCCCAGCATTTT.

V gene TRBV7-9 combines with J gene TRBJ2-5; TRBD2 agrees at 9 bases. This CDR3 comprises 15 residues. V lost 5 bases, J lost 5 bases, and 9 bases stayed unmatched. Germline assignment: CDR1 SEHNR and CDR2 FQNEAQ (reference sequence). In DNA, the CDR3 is TGTGCCAGCAGCCCAAGGGCGGGAGGGCCGGAGACCCAGTACTTC. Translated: CASSPRAGGPETQYF.

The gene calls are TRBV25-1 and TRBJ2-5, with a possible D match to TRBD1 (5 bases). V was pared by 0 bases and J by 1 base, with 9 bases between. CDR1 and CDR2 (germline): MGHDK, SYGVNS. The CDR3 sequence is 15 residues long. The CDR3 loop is CASSEYITGQETQYF. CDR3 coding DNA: TGTGCCAGCAGTGAATATATTACAGGCCAAGAGACCCAGTACTTC.

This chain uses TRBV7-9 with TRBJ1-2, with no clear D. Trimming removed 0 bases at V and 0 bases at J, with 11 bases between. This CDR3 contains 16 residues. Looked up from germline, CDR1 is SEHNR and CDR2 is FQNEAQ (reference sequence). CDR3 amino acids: CASSLAYTESNYGYTF. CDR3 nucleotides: TGTGCCAGCAGCTTAGCATATACAGAATCTAACTATGGCTACACCTTC.

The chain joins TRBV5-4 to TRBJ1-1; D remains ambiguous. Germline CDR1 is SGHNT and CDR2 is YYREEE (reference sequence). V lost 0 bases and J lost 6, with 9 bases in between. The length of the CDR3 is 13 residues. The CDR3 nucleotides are TGTGCCAGCAGCTTGGGGACGGGCGCTGAAGCTTTCTTT. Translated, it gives CASSLGTGAEAFF.

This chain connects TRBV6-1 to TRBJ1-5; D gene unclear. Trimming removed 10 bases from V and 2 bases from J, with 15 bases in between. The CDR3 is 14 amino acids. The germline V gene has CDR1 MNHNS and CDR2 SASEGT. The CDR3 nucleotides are TGTGCCATCACCCGAGTTAAAGGCAATCAGCCCCAGCATTTT. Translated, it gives CAITRVKGNQPQHF.

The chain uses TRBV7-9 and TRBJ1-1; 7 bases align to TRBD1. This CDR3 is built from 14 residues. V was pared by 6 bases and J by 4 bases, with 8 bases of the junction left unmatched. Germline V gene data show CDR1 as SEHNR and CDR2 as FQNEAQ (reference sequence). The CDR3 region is CASSDQGGSTEAFF. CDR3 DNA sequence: TGTGCCAGCAGTGATCAGGGGGGGAGCACTGAAGCTTTCTTT.

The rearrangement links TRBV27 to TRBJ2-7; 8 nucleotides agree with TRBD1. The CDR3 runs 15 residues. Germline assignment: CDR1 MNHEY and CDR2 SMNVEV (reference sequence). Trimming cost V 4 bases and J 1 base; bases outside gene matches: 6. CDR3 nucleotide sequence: TGTGCCAGCAGTTCGGACAGGGCGCTATCCTACGAGCAGTACTTC. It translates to CASSSDRALSYEQYF.

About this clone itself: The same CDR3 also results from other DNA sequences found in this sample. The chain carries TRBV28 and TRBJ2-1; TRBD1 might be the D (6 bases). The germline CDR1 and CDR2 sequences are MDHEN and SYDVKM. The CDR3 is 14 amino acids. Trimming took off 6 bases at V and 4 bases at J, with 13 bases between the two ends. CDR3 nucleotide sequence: TGTGCCAGCAGCTCCGGGACAACTTACAATGAGCAGTTCTTC. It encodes CASSSGTTYNEQFF.

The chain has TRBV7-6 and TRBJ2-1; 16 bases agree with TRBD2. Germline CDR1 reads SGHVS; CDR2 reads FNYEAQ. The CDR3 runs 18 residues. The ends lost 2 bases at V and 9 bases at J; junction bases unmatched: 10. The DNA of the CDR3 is TGTGCCAGCAGCTTACCCCGGGGGGGGACTAGCGGGAGGGGTGAGCAGTTCTTC. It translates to CASSLPRGGTSGRGEQFF.

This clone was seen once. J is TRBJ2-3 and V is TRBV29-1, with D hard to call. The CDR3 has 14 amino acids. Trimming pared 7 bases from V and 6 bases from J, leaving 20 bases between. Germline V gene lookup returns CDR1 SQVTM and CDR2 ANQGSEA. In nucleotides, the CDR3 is TGCAGCGCTACAACCGTGGTTCTTCTGGATACGCAGTATTTT. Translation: CSATTVVLLDTQYF.

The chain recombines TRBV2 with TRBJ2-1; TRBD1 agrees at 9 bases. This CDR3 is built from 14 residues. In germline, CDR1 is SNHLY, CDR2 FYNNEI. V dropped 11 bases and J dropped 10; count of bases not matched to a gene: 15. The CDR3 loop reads CAVDRDRAFGEQFF. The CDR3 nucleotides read TGTGCCGTTGATCGGGACAGGGCTTTTGGGGAGCAGTTCTTC.

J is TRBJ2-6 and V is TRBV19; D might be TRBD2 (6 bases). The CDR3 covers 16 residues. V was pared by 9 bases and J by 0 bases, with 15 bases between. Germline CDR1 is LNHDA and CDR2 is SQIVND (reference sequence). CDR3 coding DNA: TGTGCCAGCCGGGACTCCGATAGCTCTGGGGCCAACGTCCTGACTTTC. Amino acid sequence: CASRDSDSSGANVLTF.